These 5 T cell receptor beta chains came from one sample sequenced in a study of spatial heterogeneity in lung cancer. As for time point: blood at routine non-recurrence follow-up after resection. TCRdb analysed the 5' RACE reads with MiXCR anew, one entry per CDR3 protein. The table has about 36,000 distinct CDR3 sequences, under 9% seen once. Sequencing used PBMCs, obtained at follow-up. The receptor set was obtained from a male donor with early-stage non-small cell lung cancer.

V usage is TRBV20-1 and J usage is TRBJ2-6; D gene unclear. Germline V gene data show CDR1 as DFQATT and CDR2 as SNEGSKA (reference sequence). Trimming stripped 4 bases from V and 0 bases from J, with 13 bases between. CDR3 length: 16 residues. This CDR3 is CSAKNQLLSGANVLTF. Written as DNA, the CDR3 is TGCAGTGCTAAGAACCAACTCCTCTCTGGGGCCAACGTCCTGACTTTC.

The chain couples TRBV5-6 to TRBJ2-5; 7 positions agree with TRBD2. Trimming cost V 1 base and J 2 bases; bases outside gene matches: 2. In germline, CDR1 is SGHDT, CDR2 YYEEEE. The CDR3 loop spans 14 amino acids. The CDR3 region has the DNA TGTGCCAGCAGCTTGTCCGGGGGGCAAGAGACCCAGTACTTC. Translating it yields CASSLSGGQETQYF.

In this sample, this clonotype turned up many times. V usage is TRBV2 and J usage is TRBJ1-6, with a tentative D call TRBD1 (6 bases). The CDR3 consists of 15 residues. The ends were cut back, 3 bases at V and 7 bases at J, with 13 bases in the middle. Germline CDR1 and CDR2: SNHLY and FYNNEI. The CDR3 nucleotides are TGTGCCAGCAGTGATTTAGGCAGGGGCAATTCACCCCTCCACTTT. Its protein is CASSDLGRGNSPLHF.

This rearrangement joins TRBV6-5 to TRBJ1-3; D unclear. The germline V gene has CDR1 MNHEY and CDR2 SVGAGI. Trimming pared 5 bases from V and 0 bases from J, leaving 14 bases between. The CDR3 has 16 amino acids. Here the CDR3 reads CASSRKSGSSGNTIYF. CDR3 bases: TGTGCCAGCAGTAGAAAGTCGGGGAGCTCTGGAAACACCATATATTTT.

With respect to this clonotype: A read error is possible here, since a much larger clone lies one base away. The chain joins TRBV27 to TRBJ2-5; D is possibly TRBD1 (6 bases). Per germline, CDR1 MNHEY and CDR2 SMNVEV (reference sequence). V lost 8 bases, J lost 4 bases, and 14 bases lay in between. The CDR3 is 13 residues long. CDR3 amino acids: CASWTTGIETQYF. CDR3 nucleotide sequence: TGTGCCAGCTGGACCACAGGGATAGAGACCCAGTACTTC.